The rows below give T cell receptor beta chains drawn from one sample of a study of CXCR3-negative and CXCR3-positive naive CD8 T cells. No DNA is given; TCRdb re-called the 5' RACE reads and lists each CDR3 protein once. This sample contains tens of thousands of distinct CDR3 sequences. Sequenced input: naive CXCR3+ CD8+ T cells from blood. These receptors were obtained from a human donor in good health. Some clones in this sample may be carry-over from other donors' samples. Both conserved end residues are part of each CDR3.

J gene,V gene,CDR3 protein
TRBJ2-7,TRBV7-9,CASEGLAGPPHEQYF
TRBJ2-5,TRBV27,CASSLRPWGEETQYF
TRBJ2-5,TRBV12-3/TRBV12-4,CASRGTALAGETQYF
TRBJ2-1,TRBV5-5,CASSLQPRHNEQFF
TRBJ2-1,TRBV4-1,CASSQVERGGGAYNEQFF
TRBJ2-3,TRBV23-1,CASSQCRRGTDTQYF
TRBJ1-3,TRBV20-1,CSARGVGKKKNSGNTIYF
TRBJ2-2,TRBV6-5,CASSYSSSAGELFF
TRBJ2-7,TRBV29-1,CSVEQGGSYEQYF
TRBJ2-7,TRBV20-1,CSARGRTAAYEQYF
TRBJ2-3,TRBV10-3,CAISMTGGDTQYF
TRBJ2-2,TRBV2,CASSLAGNTGELFF
TRBJ2-7,TRBV27,CASAGGAGGPWALVYEQYF
TRBJ2-3,TRBV7-2,CASSLGASSTDTQYF
TRBJ1-4,TRBV28,CASHTGGVREKLFF
TRBJ2-7,TRBV4-2,CASSQEQAGGYEQYF
TRBJ2-5,TRBV7-7,CASSLTGLGHETQYF
TRBJ2-7,TRBV29-1,CSVDTGAASYEQYF
TRBJ2-3,TRBV3-1,CASTGLSPSTDTQYF